These T cell receptor beta chains were read from a single sample in a study of cytomegalovirus exposure and HLA in healthy donors. Measured with immunoSEQ multiplex PCR; TCRdb has only the in-frame clones, and not every one. Among about 120,000 clones listed, 76% were seen once. The sequenced sample was PBMCs. The source is a man aged 50 to 60 in good health and CMV-seropositive. Each CDR3 is given with its conserved first and last residue. The D gene is left open where the match is weak. Clone size, where shown, is once, few, many, or a class for clones that have expanded.

D,V,J,size,CDR3,DNA
.,TRBV27,TRBJ2-1,.,CASSSILGSSYNEQFF,TGTGCCAGCAGTTCAATTCTAGGGAGCTCCTACAATGAGCAGTTCTTC
.,TRBV6-5,TRBJ2-1,.,CASRGRDSSHNEQFF,TGTGCCAGCAGAGGACGGGACTCTTCCCACAATGAGCAGTTCTTC
TRBD1,TRBV9,TRBJ2-1,.,CASSVVTGGDEQFF,TGTGCCAGCAGCGTGGTGACAGGGGGGGATGAGCAGTTCTTC
TRBD2,TRBV19,TRBJ2-3,.,CASSDKRGAGADTQYF,TGTGCCAGTAGCGACAAGCGGGGGGCGGGTGCAGATACGCAGTATTTT
TRBD1,TRBV15,TRBJ2-5,.,CATSRDDRGVETQYF,TGTGCCACCAGCAGAGATGACAGGGGAGTAGAGACCCAGTACTTC
.,TRBV15,TRBJ1-5,once,CATSGTIAGPPQPQHF,TGTGCCACCAGCGGAACCATAGCGGGGCCTCCCCAGCCCCAGCATTTT
.,TRBV9,TRBJ2-2,.,CASSVGGGAPTGELFF,TGTGCCAGCAGCGTAGGAGGGGGGGCTCCCACCGGGGAGCTGTTTTTT
.,TRBV28,TRBJ2-7,.,CASGGARVEQYF,TGTGCCAGTGGGGGGGCGAGGGTCGAGCAGTACTTC
.,TRBV6-4,TRBJ1-1,.,CASRRTASGDTEAFF,TGTGCCAGCAGAAGGACCGCCAGCGGGGACACTGAAGCTTTCTTT
.,TRBV7-5,TRBJ2-7,.,CVRSPGTGGLYEQYF,TGTGTCAGAAGCCCCGGGACAGGGGGACTTTACGAGCAGTACTTC
.,TRBV1,TRBJ1-5,.,CTSSQAGTGTGEQPQHF,TGCACCAGCAGCCAAGCTGGGACCGGGACAGGGGAACAGCCCCAGCATTTT
TRBD1,TRBV5-4,TRBJ1-2,.,CASSSGTGLDYGYTF,TGTGCCAGCAGCTCCGGGACAGGGCTAGACTATGGCTACACCTTC
TRBD2,TRBV7-2,TRBJ2-7,.,CASSSRGGRSSYEQYF,TGTGCCAGCAGCTCTCGGGGGGGCAGGAGCTCCTACGAGCAGTACTTC
TRBD1,TRBV19,TRBJ1-1,.,CASSIGQGADGTEAFF,TGTGCCAGTAGTATAGGACAGGGGGCTGATGGGACTGAAGCTTTCTTT
.,TRBV7-2,TRBJ2-7,.,CASSQSNPRRDEQYF,TGTGCCAGCAGTCAGTCGAACCCCCGGCGGGACGAGCAGTACTTC
.,TRBV5-4,TRBJ2-2,.,CASSLATQGNTGELFF,TGTGCCAGCAGCTTGGCCACACAGGGGAACACCGGGGAGCTGTTTTTT
TRBD1,TRBV10-3,TRBJ1-2,.,CAISEGPGGLGYTF,TGTGCCATCAGTGAAGGGCCAGGGGGCCTTGGCTACACCTTC
.,TRBV19,TRBJ1-5,.,CASSIEAGRRNQPQHF,TGTGCCAGTAGTATAGAAGCGGGGCGACGCAATCAGCCCCAGCATTTT
.,TRBV19,TRBJ1-5,.,CASSIGYSNQPQHF,TGTGCCAGTAGTATAGGCTATAGCAATCAGCCCCAGCATTTT